This is a list of T cell receptor beta chains from one sample in a study of OX40 agonist ivuxolimab in advanced cancers. The method was immunoSEQ multiplex PCR; TCRdb's version includes in-frame clones alone and lacks a portion of them. The repertoire holds about 19,000 clones, with approximately 73% as singletons. Sequences were derived from CD4+ or CD8+ T cells sorted from blood, sampled in a trial of the OX40 agonist ivuxolimab. The receptors were sampled from an adult with an advanced solid tumor such as melanoma, head and neck, liver or kidney cancer. The CDR3 runs from the conserved cysteine through the conserved F or W. Fields, in order: clone size, V gene, D gene, J gene, CDR3 protein, CDR3 DNA. A D gene is named only where the DNA matches it firmly. The size field is filled for only some rows; it gives once, few, many or a size class.

size: NA
V: TRBV6-4
D: TRBD1
J: TRBJ2-3
CDR3: CASSATGGGTDTQYF
DNA: TGTGCCAGCAGTGCCACAGGGGGCGGCACAGATACGCAGTATTTT

size: NA
V: TRBV7-6
D: NA
J: TRBJ1-4
CDR3: CASSFDEKLFF
DNA: TGTGCCAGCAGCTTTGACGAAAAACTGTTTTTT

size: NA
V: TRBV2
D: NA
J: TRBJ2-5
CDR3: CASTPPAPRTETQYF
DNA: TGTGCCAGCACCCCCCCGGCCCCGCGGACGGAGACCCAGTACTTC

size: few
V: TRBV6-6
D: TRBD2
J: TRBJ2-7
CDR3: CASSLVLAGGPYEQYF
DNA: TGTGCCAGCAGTTTAGTCCTAGCGGGAGGGCCTTACGAGCAGTACTTC

size: many
V: TRBV9
D: TRBD1
J: TRBJ1-5
CDR3: CASSDDRDGQPQHF
DNA: TGTGCCAGCAGTGACGACAGGGATGGACAGCCCCAGCATTTT

size: NA
V: TRBV6-6
D: NA
J: TRBJ2-1
CDR3: CASSLRGVSYNEQFF
DNA: TGTGCCAGCAGTTTGAGGGGCGTCTCCTACAATGAGCAGTTCTTC

size: NA
V: TRBV7-9
D: NA
J: TRBJ2-7
CDR3: CASSLGPGAHSYEQYF
DNA: TGTGCCAGCAGCCTCGGGCCCGGAGCCCACTCCTACGAGCAGTACTTC

size: once
V: TRBV2
D: TRBD2
J: TRBJ2-1
CDR3: CASSASLGGRLYEQFF
DNA: TGTGCCAGCAGTGCCTCCCTCGGCGGGAGACTGTATGAGCAGTTCTTC

size: NA
V: TRBV2
D: TRBD2
J: TRBJ2-5
CDR3: CASRDYSGGTKETQYF
DNA: TGTGCCAGCAGGGATTACAGCGGGGGGACTAAAGAGACCCAGTACTTC

size: NA
V: TRBV7-9
D: NA
J: TRBJ2-6
CDR3: CASSSFAVGANVLTF
DNA: TGTGCCAGCAGTAGCTTCGCAGTCGGGGCCAACGTCCTGACTTTC

size: once
V: TRBV6-1
D: NA
J: TRBJ1-3
CDR3: CASSDPRDENPSPSGNTIYF
DNA: TGTGCCAGCAGTGACCCAAGGGATGAAAACCCTTCCCCCTCTGGAAACACCATATATTTT

size: once
V: TRBV13
D: TRBD2
J: TRBJ2-1
CDR3: CASSLEAGLGSYNEQFF
DNA: TGTGCCAGCAGCTTAGAAGCGGGACTCGGCTCCTACAATGAGCAGTTCTTC

size: few
V: TRBV27
D: NA
J: TRBJ2-3
CDR3: CASSLGGTQYF
DNA: TGTGCCAGCAGTTTAGGCGGTACGCAGTATTTT

size: NA
V: TRBV5-4
D: NA
J: TRBJ2-3
CDR3: CASSLDRHDTDTQYF
DNA: TGTGCCAGCAGCTTGGACCGACATGACACAGATACGCAGTATTTT

size: NA
V: TRBV4-1
D: TRBD2
J: TRBJ2-1
CDR3: CASSLLAGDNNEQFF
DNA: TGCGCCAGCAGCCTCCTAGCGGGAGATAACAATGAGCAGTTCTTC

size: NA
V: TRBV6-4
D: NA
J: TRBJ2-3
CDR3: CASSGSASSTDTQYF
DNA: TGTGCCAGCAGCGGCAGCGCTTCTAGCACAGATACGCAGTATTTT

size: NA
V: TRBV9
D: NA
J: TRBJ2-5
CDR3: CASSVDGGPQYF
DNA: TGTGCCAGCAGCGTGGACGGGGGGCCCCAGTACTTC

size: NA
V: TRBV6-5
D: NA
J: TRBJ2-7
CDR3: CASRVTGASYEQYF
DNA: TGTGCCAGCAGAGTGACAGGAGCTTCCTACGAGCAGTACTTC

size: medium-sized
V: TRBV28
D: TRBD2
J: TRBJ2-7
CDR3: CASSLSLRGTHEQYF
DNA: TGTGCCAGCAGTTTATCCTTGCGGGGGACTCACGAGCAGTACTTC

size: NA
V: TRBV9
D: NA
J: TRBJ2-2
CDR3: CASSVGLVVGELFF
DNA: TGTGCCAGCAGCGTAGGTCTAGTGGTCGGGGAGCTGTTTTTT

size: few
V: TRBV7-9
D: NA
J: TRBJ2-2
CDR3: CASSDAAGDTGELFF
DNA: TGTGCCAGCAGCGACGCGGCAGGAGACACCGGGGAGCTGTTTTTT

size: NA
V: TRBV6-5
D: NA
J: TRBJ1-1
CDR3: CASSYSWGGTEAFF
DNA: TGTGCCAGCAGTTACTCCTGGGGCGGCACTGAAGCTTTCTTT

size: few
V: TRBV6-6
D: TRBD2
J: TRBJ2-5
CDR3: CASSGLAGVGETQYF
DNA: TGTGCCAGCAGTGGACTAGCGGGAGTCGGAGAGACCCAGTACTTC

size: few
V: TRBV6-5
D: NA
J: TRBJ2-5
CDR3: CASSYGVQETQYF
DNA: TGTGCCAGCAGTTACGGTGTTCAAGAGACCCAGTACTTC

size: NA
V: TRBV6-5
D: NA
J: TRBJ1-1
CDR3: CASSYSQSLTEAFF
DNA: TGTGCCAGCAGTTACTCGCAGAGCCTCACTGAAGCTTTCTTT

size: few
V: TRBV7-2
D: NA
J: TRBJ2-2
CDR3: CASSLFTGELFF
DNA: TGTGCCAGCAGCTTATTCACCGGGGAGCTGTTTTTT

size: NA
V: TRBV7-9
D: TRBD2
J: TRBJ2-5
CDR3: CASSYRLARSKETQYF
DNA: TGTGCCAGCAGCTATAGACTAGCTCGATCTAAAGAGACCCAGTACTTC

size: NA
V: TRBV19
D: NA
J: TRBJ2-7
CDR3: CASSMVTDSYEQYF
DNA: TGTGCCAGTAGTATGGTGACCGACTCCTACGAGCAGTACTTC

size: NA
V: TRBV7-6
D: TRBD2
J: TRBJ2-7
CDR3: CASSPGTKTYEQYF
DNA: TGTGCCAGCAGCCCGGGGACTAAAACCTACGAGCAGTACTTC

size: NA
V: TRBV25-1
D: NA
J: TRBJ2-5
CDR3: CASRRTREETQYF
DNA: TGTGCCAGCAGAAGGACGAGGGAAGAGACCCAGTACTTC

size: NA
V: TRBV28
D: NA
J: TRBJ1-6
CDR3: CASSFLGRENSPLHF
DNA: TGTGCCAGCAGCTTTCTAGGACGGGAAAATTCACCCCTCCACTTT

size: NA
V: TRBV5-8
D: NA
J: TRBJ2-6
CDR3: CASSFGGANVLTF
DNA: TGTGCCAGCAGCTTTGGTGGGGCCAACGTCCTGACTTTC

size: NA
V: TRBV9
D: NA
J: TRBJ2-5
CDR3: CASSPFGLSLQETQYF
DNA: TGTGCCAGCAGCCCCTTCGGGTTGAGCCTCCAAGAGACCCAGTACTTC

size: few
V: TRBV13
D: NA
J: TRBJ1-5
CDR3: CASSWGGPYSNQPQHF
DNA: TGTGCCAGCAGCTGGGGGGGGCCATATAGCAATCAGCCCCAGCATTTT

size: NA
V: TRBV7-6
D: TRBD2
J: TRBJ2-3
CDR3: CASSSAKGASGGAWDTQYF
DNA: TGTGCCAGCAGCTCCGCAAAGGGAGCCAGCGGGGGGGCTTGGGATACGCAGTATTTT

size: NA
V: TRBV11-2
D: TRBD2
J: TRBJ2-7
CDR3: CASSATSGASYEQYF
DNA: TGTGCCAGCAGCGCGACTAGCGGGGCCTCCTACGAGCAGTACTTC

size: few
V: TRBV10-3
D: TRBD1
J: TRBJ1-2
CDR3: CAIGGQGAAGVGYTF
DNA: TGTGCCATCGGGGGACAGGGGGCTGCCGGTGTGGGCTACACCTTC

size: NA
V: TRBV5-1
D: TRBD1
J: TRBJ2-7
CDR3: CASSGRDSYEQYF
DNA: TGCGCCAGCAGCGGCCGGGACAGTTACGAGCAGTACTTC

size: many
V: TRBV9
D: NA
J: TRBJ1-1
CDR3: CASSATGAPNTEAFF
DNA: TGTGCCAGCAGCGCCACGGGGGCACCGAACACTGAAGCTTTCTTT

size: NA
V: TRBV19
D: NA
J: TRBJ2-7
CDR3: CASSYGDGPYEQYF
DNA: TGTGCCAGTTCTTATGGGGACGGTCCCTACGAGCAGTACTTC

size: few
V: TRBV7-2
D: NA
J: TRBJ2-3
CDR3: CAGGLLSGDTQYF
DNA: TGTGCCGGAGGACTCCTCTCTGGCGATACGCAGTATTTT

size: NA
V: TRBV9
D: TRBD1
J: TRBJ2-3
CDR3: CASSVATGGPDTQYF
DNA: TGTGCCAGCAGCGTAGCGACAGGGGGGCCAGATACGCAGTATTTT

size: NA
V: TRBV27
D: NA
J: TRBJ1-1
CDR3: CASSLIGQPEAFF
DNA: TGTGCCAGCAGTTTAATAGGGCAACCTGAAGCTTTCTTT

size: once
V: TRBV6-6
D: TRBD1
J: TRBJ2-7
CDR3: CASTPGTASYEQYF
DNA: TGTGCCAGCACCCCCGGGACAGCCTCCTACGAGCAGTACTTC

size: NA
V: TRBV28
D: TRBD2
J: TRBJ2-7
CDR3: CASSGRGVYEQYF
DNA: TGTGCCAGCTCGGGACGGGGGGTCTACGAGCAGTACTTC

size: NA
V: TRBV6-5
D: NA
J: TRBJ1-2
CDR3: CASGSNYGYTF
DNA: TGTGCCAGCGGGTCTAACTATGGCTACACCTTC

size: NA
V: TRBV7-8
D: NA
J: TRBJ1-3
CDR3: CASSPLGGHSGNTIYF
DNA: TGTGCCAGCAGCCCCCTGGGAGGGCACTCTGGAAACACCATATATTTT

size: NA
V: TRBV4-3
D: TRBD1
J: TRBJ2-7
CDR3: CASSQVRQGGSYEQYF
DNA: TGCGCCAGCAGCCAAGTTAGACAGGGGGGAAGCTACGAGCAGTACTTC

size: NA
V: TRBV7-9
D: NA
J: TRBJ2-2
CDR3: CASSKQRVGALGGELFF
DNA: TGTGCCAGCAGTAAACAGAGGGTCGGGGCCCTAGGCGGGGAGCTGTTTTTT

size: NA
V: TRBV15
D: NA
J: TRBJ1-1
CDR3: CATSRHGGRNTEAFF
DNA: TGTGCCACCAGCAGGCACGGGGGACGGAACACTGAAGCTTTCTTT

size: few
V: TRBV5-1
D: NA
J: TRBJ2-7
CDR3: CASSAAYEQYF
DNA: TGCGCCAGCAGCGCAGCATACGAGCAGTACTTC

size: NA
V: TRBV7-9
D: TRBD2
J: TRBJ2-7
CDR3: CASSSAGGSGNSYEQYF
DNA: TGTGCCAGCAGCTCGGCGGGGGGTAGCGGAAACTCCTACGAGCAGTACTTC

size: NA
V: TRBV28
D: TRBD1
J: TRBJ2-7
CDR3: CASNLSGQAAQYF
DNA: TGTGCCAGCAATTTATCGGGACAGGCTGCGCAGTACTTC

size: NA
V: TRBV19
D: NA
J: TRBJ2-7
CDR3: CASSIAGRNYEQYF
DNA: TGTGCCAGTAGTATCGCAGGGAGAAACTACGAGCAGTACTTC

size: NA
V: TRBV6-6
D: NA
J: TRBJ1-1
CDR3: CASSYSDTEAFF
DNA: TGTGCCAGCAGTTACTCGGACACTGAAGCTTTCTTT